Following are 28 T cell receptor beta chains from one sample sequenced in a study of T-cell reconstitution after alpha-beta-depleted transplantation in children. Using unique molecular identifiers, the investigators prepared the TCRbeta library. TCRdb re-derived calls from the PCR reads in MiXCR, one entry per CDR3 protein. The sample holds 65,000 to 90,000 distinct CDR3 sequences, roughly 11% seen once. Here the sequenced sample was PBMCs, taken before TCRalphabeta/CD19-depleted stem cell transplant. The receptors were sampled from a boy younger than 18 with acute myeloid leukemia, due to receive a stem cell transplant.

This clonotype has a count of ten or more. This chain joins TRBV7-6 and TRBJ2-3; D is undetermined. The CDR3 has 16 residues. The germline V gene encodes CDR1 SGHVS and CDR2 FNYEAQ. Trimming stripped 2 bases from V and 3 bases from J, with 15 bases between. DNA for the CDR3: TGTGCCAGCAGCTTAAGGTCGCGGCCACGAACAGATACGCAGTATTTT. Amino acids: CASSLRSRPRTDTQYF.

The CDR3 region has the DNA TGTGCCAGCAGTCTAGCGGGAGCACAAAACATTCAGTACTTC. Translating gives CASSLAGAQNIQYF. The V and J genes are TRBV28 and TRBJ2-4; TRBD2 agrees at 10 bases. The CDR3 totals 14 residues. V was pared by 5 bases and J by 5 bases, with 3 bases of the junction left unmatched. Germline V gene data show CDR1 as MDHEN and CDR2 as SYDVKM. Drawing the rest from reference TRBV28 and TRBJ2-4, the complete variable domain is DVKVTQSSRYLVKRTGEKVFLECVQDMDHENMFWYRQDPGLGLRLIYFSYDVKMKEKGDIPEGYSVSREKKERFSLILESASTNQTSMYLCASSLAGAQNIQYFGAGTRLSVL.

This clonotype was counted at least ten times. V gene TRBV7-9 combines with J gene TRBJ1-5; D is possibly TRBD1 (5 bases). The CDR3 sequence is 17 residues long. Germline V lookup: CDR1 SEHNR, CDR2 FQNEAQ (reference sequence). V lost 1 base and J 0 bases, leaving 13 bases between the germline ends. The CDR3 sequence is CASSLGTGLISNQPQHF. The CDR3 DNA sequence: TGTGCCAGCAGCTTAGGAACGGGACTGATTAGCAATCAGCCCCAGCATTTT.

In this sample, this clonotype turned up many times. The chain uses TRBV20-1 and TRBJ2-7; unclear D gene. CDR3 length equals 12 residues. CDR1 is DFQATT and CDR2 is SNEGSKA in the germline V gene (reference sequence). Trimming took 5 bases from V and 7 from J, leaving 15 bases between them. CDR3 sequence: CSALDGLREQYV. The CDR3, as DNA: TGCAGTGCTTTGGACGGTTTAAGGGAGCAGTACGTC.

This clonotype was recorded many times. The V and J genes are TRBV5-6 and TRBJ1-2, with D possibly TRBD1 on 6 matching bases. Germline V gene sequence: CDR1 SGHDT, CDR2 YYEEEE. V was shortened by 3 bases and J by 3 bases, with 18 bases between the two germline ends. CDR3 length: 16 residues. The CDR3: CASSSWTARDDYGYTF. CDR3 nucleotides: TGTGCCAGCAGCTCCTGGACAGCCCGCGATGACTATGGCTACACCTTC.

At least ten counts were recorded for this clonotype. The chain couples TRBV7-6 to TRBJ1-1; 7 nucleotides match TRBD1. Germline values: CDR1 SGHVS, CDR2 FNYEAQ. Trimming at V came to 5 bases and at J to 1 base, leaving 7 bases not matched to a gene. The CDR3 is 15 residues long. CDR3: CASSTKTGKNTEAFF. In DNA form, the CDR3 reads TGTGCCAGCAGCACTAAGACAGGGAAGAACACTGAAGCTTTCTTT.

This clonotype was seen ten or more times. The chain uses TRBV20-1 and TRBJ1-1, with a possible D match to TRBD1 (6 bases). Between the trimmed V and J ends, which lost 5 bases and 1 base, there was a span of 14 bases. Germline V CDR1 and CDR2: DFQATT, SNEGSKA (reference sequence). The CDR3 consists of 14 residues. The CDR3 DNA follows: TGCAGTGCTTTTACCGGGACACCGAACACTGAAGCTTTCTTT. This gives the protein CSAFTGTPNTEAFF.

This clonotype was counted ten times or more. This chain uses TRBV29-1 with TRBJ2-1, with 9 bases identical to TRBD2. The V gene's germline CDR1 is SQVTM and CDR2 ANQGSEA. This CDR3 spans 14 amino acids. The trim removed 3 bases at V and 9 bases at J, leaving 9 bases unmatched. CDR3 residues: CSVDILAGWGEQFF. DNA of the CDR3: TGCAGCGTTGATATCCTAGCGGGATGGGGTGAGCAGTTCTTC.

For this clonotype: This sequence may be a read error, since a much larger clone differs from it by one base. The genes are TRBV2 and TRBJ1-1, with D possibly matching TRBD1 (5 bases). CDR3 size: 13 residues. CDR1 is SNHLY and CDR2 is FYNNEI in the germline V gene. Here the CDR3 DNA reads TGTGCCAGAAATCTCGGGGCGAACATTGAAGCTTTCTTT. Its translation is CARNLGANIEAFF.

In its sample, this clonotype was seen many times. The rearrangement joins TRBV2 to TRBJ2-7, with D tentatively TRBD1 or TRBD2 (7 bases each). This CDR3 contains 14 residues. Germline CDR1 and CDR2: SNHLY and FYNNEI. The ends were cut back, 2 bases at V and 5 bases at J, with 13 bases in the middle. As DNA, the CDR3 is TGTGCCAGCAGTGAACAGGGGGGGTTGCACGAGCAGTACGTC. As protein: CASSEQGGLHEQYV.

There are many counts of this clonotype. The chain combines TRBV7-2 with TRBJ2-7; D uncertain. CDR3 length equals 13 residues. Germline V CDR1 and CDR2: SGHTA, FQGNSA. Between the trimmed V and J ends, which lost 1 base and 4 bases, there was a span of 8 bases. The chain's CDR3 is CASSLGSPYEQYF. The CDR3 DNA is TGTGCCAGCAGCTTAGGGTCCCCATACGAGCAGTACTTC.

The chain has TRBV5-6 and TRBJ2-3; D may be TRBD1 or TRBD2 (5 bases each). Trimming cost V 2 bases and J 8 bases, with 15 bases left between them. The CDR3 loop spans 14 amino acids. Germline assignment: CDR1 SGHDT and CDR2 YYEEEE. The CDR3 DNA reads TGTGCCAGCAGCTTTGGGACCGCTGTCGTTACGCAGTATTTT. It encodes CASSFGTAVVTQYF.

This clonotype has at least ten counts. This chain connects TRBV12-3 or TRBV12-4 to TRBJ1-1, with a possible D match to TRBD1 (5 bases). This CDR3 contains 15 residues. V was clipped by 2 bases and J by 1 base, with 11 bases between them. Here the CDR3 DNA reads TGTGCCAGCAGTTTATTTGGGGGATCGAACACTGAAGCTTTCTTT. Protein sequence: CASSLFGGSNTEAFF.

The chain couples TRBV19 to TRBJ1-5; no definite D call. This CDR3 is built from 14 residues. V gave up 3 bases and J gave up 3 bases, with 9 bases separating them. The V gene's germline CDR1 is LNHDA and CDR2 SQIVND (reference sequence). The CDR3, as DNA: TGTGCCAGTAGTATTAGGAGGGACAATCAGCCCCAGCATTTT. Translation gives CASSIRRDNQPQHF.

This clonotype was found many times. The rearrangement joins TRBV12-3 or TRBV12-4 to TRBJ1-1; TRBD1 is a possible D gene (5 bases). The CDR3 length is 13 residues. V was clipped by 5 bases and J by 7 bases, with 14 bases between them. The CDR3 region has the DNA TGTGCCAGCAGTAGACAGCATTCCGGTGAAGCTTTCTTT. This translates into CASSRQHSGEAFF.

This clonotype was recorded at least ten times. The rearrangement joins TRBV6-5 to TRBJ2-1; D uncertain. Germline lookup yields CDR1 MNHEY and CDR2 SVGAGI. CDR3 length: 14 amino acids. Trimming removed 7 bases at V and 9 bases at J, with 19 bases between. The CDR3: CASTPSPLSGEQFF. In nucleotides, the CDR3 is TGTGCCAGCACACCGTCCCCCCTTTCCGGTGAGCAGTTCTTC.

This clonotype has at least ten counts. V usage is TRBV6-5 and J usage is TRBJ2-2; D gene unclear. In germline, CDR1 is MNHEY, CDR2 SVGAGI. The CDR3 is 16 amino acids. The V end lost 1 base, the J end lost 2 bases, and 11 bases lay between the germline ends. CDR3 sequence: CASSYYWLSNTGELFF. CDR3 sequence (DNA): TGTGCCAGCAGTTACTACTGGCTGAGCAACACCGGGGAGCTGTTTTTT.

This clonotype was recorded many times. The genes are TRBV20-1 and TRBJ2-1; TRBD1 matches at 7 bases. Germline V gene data show CDR1 as DFQATT and CDR2 as SNEGSKA (reference sequence). V dropped 6 bases and J dropped 13; count of bases not matched to a gene: 18. This CDR3 has 14 amino acids. The CDR3 nucleotides are TGCAGTGCCTTACTACCGGGACAGACCCGTCTCCAGTTCTTC. Its translation: CSALLPGQTRLQFF.

There are a few counts of this clonotype. The chain carries TRBV7-2 and TRBJ1-4; D gene uncertain. The V gene's germline CDR1 is SGHTA and CDR2 FQGNSA. V lost 0 bases, J lost 4 bases, and 9 bases lay in between. The length of the CDR3 is 15 residues. The CDR3 sequence is CASSLAVNNNEKLFF. DNA of the CDR3: TGTGCCAGCAGCTTAGCGGTTAACAATAATGAAAAACTGTTTTTT. Full variable domain (rest looked up from reference TRBV7-2 and TRBJ1-4): GAGVSQSPSNKVTEKGKDVELRCDPISGHTALYWYRQSLGQGLEFLIYFQGNSAPDKSGLPSDRFSAERTGGSVSTLTIQRTQQEDSAVYLCASSLAVNNNEKLFFGSGTQLSVL.

This clonotype was counted many times. The chain recombines TRBV5-1 with TRBJ2-3; 7 bases match TRBD1. This CDR3 is 16 amino acids long. The germline V gene encodes CDR1 SGHRS and CDR2 YFSETQ. V lost 6 bases and J lost 2; bases outside the gene matches: 12. The CDR3 nucleotides read TGCGCCAGCAAACACTCGACAGGGCTATTCACAGATACGCAGTATTTT. Translation gives CASKHSTGLFTDTQYF.

In this sample, this clonotype turned up many times. The chain is built from TRBV20-1 and TRBJ2-1, with TRBD2 matching over 9 bases. Germline-derived CDR1 and CDR2 are DFQATT and SNEGSKA (reference sequence). The V and J ends lost 3 bases and 0 bases, in that order; junction bases with no gene match: 3. This CDR3 region has 15 residues. The CDR3 DNA is TGCAGTGCTAGTGGTAGCGGGAGCTCCTACAATGAGCAGTTCTTC. Its translation is CSASGSGSSYNEQFF.

This clonotype was seen repeatedly, ten times or more. The V and J genes are TRBV29-1 and TRBJ2-1, with D possibly matching TRBD2 (7 bases). Germline lookup yields CDR1 SQVTM and CDR2 ANQGSEA. V dropped 1 base and J dropped 0 bases, with 22 bases sitting between them. The CDR3 covers 19 residues. CDR3 in amino acids: CSVEGGGQTSWSSYNEQFF. The DNA for the CDR3 is TGCAGCGTTGAAGGGGGGGGGCAGACTAGCTGGAGCTCCTACAATGAGCAGTTCTTC.

This clonotype has at least ten counts. The CDR3 bases are TGTGCCAGCAGTCTAGCGGGGGAGGGCACAGATACGCAGTATTTT. This sequence encodes CASSLAGEGTDTQYF. J is TRBJ2-3 and V is TRBV6-1; TRBD2 agrees at 10 bases. Germline CDR1 and CDR2: MNHNS and SASEGT. The CDR3 covers 15 residues. J gave up 1 base and V 5 bases, and 3 bases lay outside the gene matches.

There are many counts of this clonotype. The chain carries TRBV29-1 and TRBJ2-7, with D perhaps given as TRBD1 or TRBD2 (6 bases each). The CDR3 loop spans 14 amino acids. The V gene's germline CDR1 is SQVTM and CDR2 ANQGSEA. Trimming pared 3 bases from V and 7 bases from J, leaving 19 bases between. DNA for the CDR3: TGCAGCGTTGAGCCTCAGTTTGGGGGGCGGGAGCAGTACGTC. It specifies CSVEPQFGGREQYV.

A note on this clonotype: It may be a read error: a sequence one base away is much more abundant. The chain uses TRBV5-1 and TRBJ1-1; TRBD1 might be the D (5 bases). The CDR3 consists of 13 residues. Germline assignment: CDR1 SGHRS and CDR2 YFSETQ. The V and J ends lost 0 bases and 10 bases respectively, with 13 bases between them. The DNA for the CDR3 is TGCGCCAGCAGCTTGGCAGGGAGGTCAGCAGCTTTCTTT. It encodes CASSLAGRSAAFF. Complete variable domain (other parts from reference TRBV5-1 and TRBJ1-1): KAGVTQTPRYLIKTRGQQVTLSCSPISGHRSVSWYQQTPGQGLQFLFEYFSETQRNKGNFPGRFSGRQFSNSRSEMNVSTLELGDSALYLCASSLAGRSAAFFGQGTRLTVV.

The rearrangement joins TRBV7-3 to TRBJ2-2; D remains unclear. Trimming removed 0 bases from V and 3 bases from J, with 2 bases in between. Germline CDR1 and CDR2: SGHTA and FQGTGA. CDR3 length equals 13 residues. CDR3 DNA sequence: TGTGCCAGCAGCTTAACGGACACCGGGGAGCTGTTTTTT. Translation: CASSLTDTGELFF.

Ten or more counts support this clonotype. J is TRBJ2-1 and V is TRBV6-2 or TRBV6-3, with 9 bases lining up with TRBD2. The CDR3 loop spans 16 amino acids. Germline V gene sequence: CDR1 MNHEY, CDR2 SVGEGT. The V gene end was trimmed by 6 bases and the J gene end by 2 bases; junction bases not matched to a gene: 8. The DNA for the CDR3 is TGTGCCAGCAGCCCCGGGGCTAGCGGGACCTACAATGAGCAGTTCTTC. This sequence encodes CASSPGASGTYNEQFF.

This clonotype was seen ten or more times. V usage is TRBV7-9 and J usage is TRBJ2-6; no firm D call. Trimming removed 6 bases at V and 2 bases at J, with 14 bases between. This CDR3 is built from 16 residues. CDR1 and CDR2 (germline): SEHNR, FQNEAQ (reference sequence). The CDR3, as DNA: TGTGCCAGCAGGGTTTATCCGGGTCCTGGGGCCAACGTCCTGACTTTC. It yields the protein CASRVYPGPGANVLTF.